Presented here are 14 T cell receptor beta chains from one specimen sequenced in a study of beta chain features in type 1 diabetes. Findings of the study overall: When Type 1 diabetes patients were examined, their TCRB CDR3s proved moderately but significantly shorter in all four CD4+ subsets.

Every bit of the isolated RNA underwent reverse transcription, so sequencing read expressed TCRB transcripts. Here immunoSEQ multiplex PCR was the method, and the copy in TCRdb shows in-frame clones only, minus some. The data hold 300,000 to 400,000 clones, with over 9% observed a single time. These TCRs' antigens remain unknown. Specimen: central memory CD4+ T cells from blood. Receptor source: a man between 25 and 39 years old with type 1 diabetes.

The chain uses TRBV27 and TRBJ1-5, with D uncertain. From germline, CDR1 is MNHEY and CDR2 SMNVEV (reference sequence). V dropped 7 bases and J dropped 6 bases, with 13 bases sitting between them. The CDR3 extends over 13 amino acids. CDR3 amino acids: CASTSLEGQPQHF. In DNA, the CDR3 is TGTGCCAGCACTTCTCTGGAGGGTCAGCCCCAGCATTTT.

This sequence joins TRBV5-4 and TRBJ2-7, with D unclear. Germline V gene sequence: CDR1 SGHNT, CDR2 YYREEE (reference sequence). This CDR3 has 15 residues. Trimming took off 3 bases at V and 1 base at J, with 14 bases between the two ends. CDR3 coding DNA: TGTGCCAGCAGCTCTGGCAGCGCGACGTCCTACGAGCAGTACTTC. Amino acid sequence: CASSSGSATSYEQYF.

This clone showed up many times. This chain connects TRBV7-9 to TRBJ2-2, with no clear D. The germline CDR1 and CDR2 sequences are SEHNR and FQNEAQ (reference sequence). V was trimmed by 4 bases and J by 7 bases, leaving 10 bases between them. This CDR3 comprises 13 residues. The chain's CDR3 is CASSSRLGGELFF. CDR3 DNA sequence: TGTGCCAGCAGCTCCAGACTGGGCGGGGAGCTGTTTTTT.

Of note for this clone: This sample also contains other DNA sequences that code for the same CDR3. V usage is TRBV18 and J usage is TRBJ2-5; D remains unclear. CDR3 length: 14 amino acids. Between the trimmed V and J ends, which lost 1 base and 1 base, there was a span of 7 bases. Germline loops: CDR1 KGHSH, CDR2 LQKENI. CDR3 amino acids: CASSPRQSQETQYF. CDR3 bases: TGTGCCAGCTCACCACGGCAGTCCCAAGAGACCCAGTACTTC.

This clone appeared a few times. Additional DNA sequences in this sample encode the identical CDR3. V usage is TRBV5-1 and J usage is TRBJ2-5; tentative D call: TRBD1 (6 bases). V dropped 0 bases and J dropped 5 bases, with 8 bases sitting between them. Germline CDR1 is SGHRS and CDR2 is YFSETQ. The CDR3 sequence is 13 residues long. CDR3 coding DNA: TGCGCCAGCAGCTTGGGGCAGGGGGAGACCCAGTACTTC. Amino acids: CASSLGQGETQYF.

This clone was found a few times. The gene calls are TRBV7-3 and TRBJ1-5; a possible D gene is TRBD1 (6 bases). The CDR3 is made up of 13 amino acids. Trimming removed 4 bases at V and 4 bases at J, with 8 bases between. Per germline, CDR1 SGHTA and CDR2 FQGTGA. In DNA form, the CDR3 reads TGTGCCAGCAGCTATCAGGGGAATCAGCCCCAGCATTTT. Its translation is CASSYQGNQPQHF.

The V gene is TRBV6-1, the J gene TRBJ2-1; possibly TRBD1 for D (5 bases). CDR3 size: 15 residues. The V end was cut by 4 bases, the J end by 5 bases, with 15 bases between. CDR1 MNHNS and CDR2 SASEGT come from the germline V gene. The chain's CDR3 is CASSGAWQGNNEQFF. CDR3 DNA: TGTGCCAGCAGTGGGGCGTGGCAGGGTAACAATGAGCAGTTCTTC.

This clone was observed a few times. The chain employs TRBV2 and TRBJ1-6; D not resolved. Trimming shortened V by 6 bases and J by 7 bases, and 10 bases separated the two germline ends. The CDR3 loop spans 13 amino acids. Germline CDR1 and CDR2: SNHLY and FYNNEI. The CDR3 DNA reads TGTGCCAGCAGACCTACAGAGAATTCACCCCTCCACTTT. Translation gives CASRPTENSPLHF.

This clone turned up a few times. The chain links TRBV10-3 to TRBJ1-5; D may be TRBD1 (5 bases). Per germline, CDR1 ENHRY and CDR2 SYGVKD. Trimming removed 5 bases at V and 2 bases at J, with 13 bases between. This CDR3 has 15 amino acids. The CDR3 region has the DNA TGTGCCATCAGTCTTGGGGCCGAGCGCAATCAGCCCCAGCATTTT. Its translation: CAISLGAERNQPQHF.

This clone was picked up a small number of times. This chain joins TRBV5-1 and TRBJ1-5, with 11 bases matching TRBD1. The CDR3 has 16 residues. The V and J ends lost 4 bases and 5 bases, in that order; junction bases with no gene match: 8. CDR1 and CDR2 from the germline V gene are SGHRS and YFSETQ. In nucleotides, the CDR3 is TGCGCCAGCAGCCCGGGGACAGGGGGAGGGTATCAGCCCCAGCATTTT. Translation gives CASSPGTGGGYQPQHF.

This clone was observed a few times. The chain uses TRBV30 and TRBJ2-7, with 10 bases aligning to TRBD2. CDR3 size: 14 residues. After removal of 3 bases from V and 3 bases from J, the junction contained 5 bases not matched to a gene. Per the germline V gene, CDR1 is GTSNPN and CDR2 is SVGIG (reference sequence). For the CDR3, the DNA is TGTGCCTGGAGGCGGACTAGCGGACTCTACGAGCAGTACTTC. Residues: CAWRRTSGLYEQYF.

This clone was detected only a few times. The rearrangement uses TRBV6-5 and TRBJ1-1; D unresolved. The CDR3 length is 12 residues. Trimming cost V 2 bases and J 3 bases, with 4 bases left between them. CDR1 and CDR2 (germline): MNHEY, SVGAGI. CDR3 nucleotides: TGTGCCAGCAGTTACGAGGACACTGAAGCTTTCTTT. This gives the protein CASSYEDTEAFF.

This clone was observed a handful of times. The chain employs TRBV18 and TRBJ2-5; 13 nucleotides match TRBD2. The germline V gene has CDR1 KGHSH and CDR2 LQKENI. The V gene end was trimmed by 6 bases and the J gene end by 4 bases; junction bases not matched to a gene: 8. The CDR3 extends over 16 amino acids. The CDR3 is CASSPRTSGSSETQYF. In nucleotides, the CDR3 is TGTGCCAGCTCGCCAAGGACTAGCGGGAGTTCAGAGACCCAGTACTTC.

The rearrangement joins TRBV5-4 to TRBJ2-1; D ambiguous. The CDR3 totals 13 residues. In germline, CDR1 is SGHNT, CDR2 YYREEE (reference sequence). V was cut by 2 bases and J by 10 bases, with 13 bases left in between. The DNA of the CDR3 is TGTGCCAGCAGCTTAGACCCGAATTCGGAGCAGTTCTTC. Translation gives CASSLDPNSEQFF.